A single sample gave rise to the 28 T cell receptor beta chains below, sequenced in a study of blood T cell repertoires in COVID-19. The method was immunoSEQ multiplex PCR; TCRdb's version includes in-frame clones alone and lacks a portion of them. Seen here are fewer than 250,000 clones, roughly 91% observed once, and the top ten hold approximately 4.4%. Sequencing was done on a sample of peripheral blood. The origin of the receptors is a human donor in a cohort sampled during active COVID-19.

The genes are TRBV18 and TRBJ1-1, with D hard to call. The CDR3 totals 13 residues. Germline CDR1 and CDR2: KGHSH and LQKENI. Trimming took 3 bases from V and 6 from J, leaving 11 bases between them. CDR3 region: CASSPRQGAEAFF. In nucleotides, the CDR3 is TGTGCCAGCTCACCCCGCCAAGGAGCTGAAGCTTTCTTT.

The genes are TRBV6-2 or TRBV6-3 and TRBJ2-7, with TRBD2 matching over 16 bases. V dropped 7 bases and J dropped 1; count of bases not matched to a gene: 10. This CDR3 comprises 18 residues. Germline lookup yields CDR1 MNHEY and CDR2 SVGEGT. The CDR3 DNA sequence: TGTGCCAGCAACCCGGCCGGGACTAGCGGGAGGGTGTCCTACGAGCAGTACTTC. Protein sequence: CASNPAGTSGRVSYEQYF.

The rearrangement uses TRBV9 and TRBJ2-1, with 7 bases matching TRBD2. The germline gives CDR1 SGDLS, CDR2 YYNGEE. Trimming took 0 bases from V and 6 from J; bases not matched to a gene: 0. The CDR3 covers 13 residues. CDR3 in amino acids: CASSVAGGNEQFF. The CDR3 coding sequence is TGTGCCAGCAGCGTAGCGGGGGGCAATGAGCAGTTCTTC.

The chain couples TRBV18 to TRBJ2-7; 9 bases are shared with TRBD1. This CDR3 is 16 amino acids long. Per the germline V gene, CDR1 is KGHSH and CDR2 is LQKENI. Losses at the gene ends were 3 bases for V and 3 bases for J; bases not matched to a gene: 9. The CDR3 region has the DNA TGTGCCAGCTCACCCCGAGGGACAGGGTTAAACTACGAGCAGTACTTC. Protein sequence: CASSPRGTGLNYEQYF. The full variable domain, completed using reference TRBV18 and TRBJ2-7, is NAGVMQNPRHLVRRRGQEARLRCSPMKGHSHVYWYRQLPEEGLKFMVYLQKENIIDESGMPKERFSAEFPKEGPSILRIQQVVRGDSAAYFCASSPRGTGLNYEQYFGPGTRLTVT.

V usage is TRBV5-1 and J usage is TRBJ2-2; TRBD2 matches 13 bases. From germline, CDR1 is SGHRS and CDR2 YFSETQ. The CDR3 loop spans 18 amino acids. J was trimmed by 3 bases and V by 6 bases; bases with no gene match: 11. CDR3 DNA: TGCGCCAGCAACCCCTGGGGGACTAGCGGGGCGTACACCGGGGAGCTGTTTTTT. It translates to CASNPWGTSGAYTGELFF.

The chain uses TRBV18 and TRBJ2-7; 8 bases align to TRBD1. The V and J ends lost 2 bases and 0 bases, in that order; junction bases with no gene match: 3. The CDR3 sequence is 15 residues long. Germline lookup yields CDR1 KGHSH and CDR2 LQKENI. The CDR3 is CASSPDRGSSYEQYF. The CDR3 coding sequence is TGTGCCAGCTCACCAGACAGGGGCAGCTCCTACGAGCAGTACTTC.

CDR3 amino acids: CAISDSGGLETQYF. As DNA, the CDR3 is TGTGCCATCAGTGATTCGGGGGGCTTAGAGACCCAGTACTTC. The rearrangement links TRBV10-3 to TRBJ2-5; D perhaps matches TRBD2 (7 bases). The CDR3 length is 14 residues. CDR1 is ENHRY, CDR2 SYGVKD, per germline. Trimming took off 3 bases at V and 4 bases at J, with 12 bases between the two ends.

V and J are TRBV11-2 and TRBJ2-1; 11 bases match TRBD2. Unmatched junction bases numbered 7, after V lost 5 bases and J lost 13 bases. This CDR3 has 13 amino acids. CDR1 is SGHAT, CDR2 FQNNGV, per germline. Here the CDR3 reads CASSPTSGGGQFF. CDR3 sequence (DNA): TGTGCCAGCAGCCCAACTAGCGGGGGAGGTCAGTTCTTC.

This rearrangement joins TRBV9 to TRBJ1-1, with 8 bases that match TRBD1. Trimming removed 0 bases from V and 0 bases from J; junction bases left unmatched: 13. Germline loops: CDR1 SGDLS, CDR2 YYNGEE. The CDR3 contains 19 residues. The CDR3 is CASSVATRGAGGMNTEAFF. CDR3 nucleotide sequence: TGTGCCAGCAGCGTAGCTACGAGGGGAGCAGGGGGCATGAACACTGAAGCTTTCTTT.

In DNA form, the CDR3 reads TGTGCCAGCAGCATTAGCGGGGGGTACCGCTCCTACGAGCAGTACTTC. The encoded protein is CASSISGGYRSYEQYF. The rearrangement joins TRBV6-2 or TRBV6-3 to TRBJ2-7; TRBD2 agrees at 10 bases. Germline CDR1 MNHEY, CDR2 SVGEGT. The CDR3 runs to 16 residues. Trimming cost V 6 bases and J 0 bases; bases outside gene matches: 8.

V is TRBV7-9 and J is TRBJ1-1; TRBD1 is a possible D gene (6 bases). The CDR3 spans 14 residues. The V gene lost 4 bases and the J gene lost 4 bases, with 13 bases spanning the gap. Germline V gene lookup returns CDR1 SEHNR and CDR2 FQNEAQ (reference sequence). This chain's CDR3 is CASSYQGFGTEAFF. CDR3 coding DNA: TGTGCCAGCAGCTATCAGGGGTTTGGCACTGAAGCTTTCTTT.

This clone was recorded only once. CDR3 residues: CASSSGTGGLNTEAFF. For the CDR3, the DNA is TGTGCCAGCAGCTCAGGTACAGGGGGCCTGAACACTGAAGCTTTCTTT. The chain recombines TRBV7-9 with TRBJ1-1; 9 positions match TRBD1. Unmatched junction bases numbered 6, after V lost 4 bases and J lost 0 bases. CDR1 and CDR2 from the germline V gene are SEHNR and FQNEAQ (reference sequence). CDR3 length equals 16 residues.

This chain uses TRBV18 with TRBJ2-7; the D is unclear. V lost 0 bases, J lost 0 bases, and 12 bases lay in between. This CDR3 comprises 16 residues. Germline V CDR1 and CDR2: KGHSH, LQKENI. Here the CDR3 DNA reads TGTGCCAGCTCACCACCGGCTCCACGGAGCTCCTACGAGCAGTACTTC. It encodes CASSPPAPRSSYEQYF.

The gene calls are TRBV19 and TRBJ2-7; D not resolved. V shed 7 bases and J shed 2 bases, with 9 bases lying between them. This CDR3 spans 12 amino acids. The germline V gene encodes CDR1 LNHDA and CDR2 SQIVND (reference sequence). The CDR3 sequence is CASMSTAYEQYF. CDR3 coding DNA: TGTGCCAGTATGTCTACGGCCTACGAGCAGTACTTC.

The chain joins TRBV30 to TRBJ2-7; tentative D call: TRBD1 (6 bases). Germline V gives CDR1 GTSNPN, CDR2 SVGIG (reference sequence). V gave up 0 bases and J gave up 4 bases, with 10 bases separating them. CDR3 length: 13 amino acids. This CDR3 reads CAWSVWGPYEQYF. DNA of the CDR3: TGTGCCTGGAGTGTCTGGGGGCCATACGAGCAGTACTTC.

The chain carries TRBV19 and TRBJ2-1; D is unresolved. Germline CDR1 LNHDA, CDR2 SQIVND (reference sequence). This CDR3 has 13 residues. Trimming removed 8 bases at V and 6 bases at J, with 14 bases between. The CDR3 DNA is TGTGCCAGTCGACAAAACCAAGCCAATGAGCAGTTCTTC. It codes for CASRQNQANEQFF.

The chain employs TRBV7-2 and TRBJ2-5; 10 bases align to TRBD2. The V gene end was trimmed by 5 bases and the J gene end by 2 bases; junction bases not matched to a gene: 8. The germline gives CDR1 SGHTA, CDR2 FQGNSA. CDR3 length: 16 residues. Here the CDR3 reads CASSKGLAVQQETQYF. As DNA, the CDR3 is TGTGCCAGCAGCAAAGGACTAGCGGTACAGCAAGAGACCCAGTACTTC.

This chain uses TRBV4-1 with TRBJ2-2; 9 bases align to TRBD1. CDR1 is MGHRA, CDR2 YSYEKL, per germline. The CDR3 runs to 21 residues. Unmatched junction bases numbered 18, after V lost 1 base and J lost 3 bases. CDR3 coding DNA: TGCGCCAGCAGCCAAGTAACGACCCGGGACAGGGTCCGGGTAGACACCGGGGAGCTGTTTTTT. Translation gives CASSQVTTRDRVRVDTGELFF.

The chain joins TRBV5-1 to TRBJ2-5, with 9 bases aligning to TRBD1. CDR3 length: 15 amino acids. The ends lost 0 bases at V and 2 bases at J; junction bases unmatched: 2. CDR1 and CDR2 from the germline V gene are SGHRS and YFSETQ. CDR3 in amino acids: CASSLGDRGQETQYF. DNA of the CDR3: TGCGCCAGCAGCTTGGGAGACAGGGGGCAAGAGACCCAGTACTTC.

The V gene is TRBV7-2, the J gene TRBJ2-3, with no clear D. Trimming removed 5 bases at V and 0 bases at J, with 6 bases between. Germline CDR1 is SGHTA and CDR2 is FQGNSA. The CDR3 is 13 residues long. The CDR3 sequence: CASSPYSTDTQYF. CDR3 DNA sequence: TGTGCCAGCAGCCCGTATAGCACAGATACGCAGTATTTT. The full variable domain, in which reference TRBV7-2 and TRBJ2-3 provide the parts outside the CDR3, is GAGVSQSPSNKVTEKGKDVELRCDPISGHTALYWYRQSLGQGLEFLIYFQGNSAPDKSGLPSDRFSAERTGGSVSTLTIQRTQQEDSAVYLCASSPYSTDTQYFGPGTRLTVL.

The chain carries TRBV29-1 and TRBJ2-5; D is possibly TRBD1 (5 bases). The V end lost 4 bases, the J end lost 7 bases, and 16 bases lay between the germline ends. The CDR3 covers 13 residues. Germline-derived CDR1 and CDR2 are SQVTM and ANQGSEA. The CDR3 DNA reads TGCAGCGTTGGACAGAATGAATGGGTGACCCAGTACTTC. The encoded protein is CSVGQNEWVTQYF. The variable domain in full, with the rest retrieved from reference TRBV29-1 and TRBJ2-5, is SAVISQKPSRDICQRGTSLTIQCQVDSQVTMMFWYRQQPGQSLTLIATANQGSEATYESGFVIDKFPISRPNLTFSTLTVSNMSPEDSSIYLCSVGQNEWVTQYFGPGTRLLVL.

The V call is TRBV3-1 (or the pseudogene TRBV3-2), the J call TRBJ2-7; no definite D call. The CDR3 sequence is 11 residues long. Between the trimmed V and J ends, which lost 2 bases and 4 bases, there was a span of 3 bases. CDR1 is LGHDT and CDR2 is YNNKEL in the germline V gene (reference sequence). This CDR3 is CASSQLYEQYF. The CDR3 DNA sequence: TGTGCCAGCAGCCAACTTTACGAGCAGTACTTC.

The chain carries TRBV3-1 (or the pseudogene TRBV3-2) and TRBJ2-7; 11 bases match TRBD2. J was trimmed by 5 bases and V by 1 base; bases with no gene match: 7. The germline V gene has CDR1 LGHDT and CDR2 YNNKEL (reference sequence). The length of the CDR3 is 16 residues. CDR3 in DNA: TGTGCCAGCAGCCAAGTTCCTAGCGGGAGGATGAACGAGCAGTACTTC. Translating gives CASSQVPSGRMNEQYF.

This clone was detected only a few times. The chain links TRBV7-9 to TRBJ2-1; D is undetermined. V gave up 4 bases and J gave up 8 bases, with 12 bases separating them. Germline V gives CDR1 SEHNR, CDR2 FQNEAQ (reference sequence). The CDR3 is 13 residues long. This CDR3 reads CASSSQQKYEQFF. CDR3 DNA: TGTGCCAGCAGCTCCCAACAGAAGTATGAGCAGTTCTTC.

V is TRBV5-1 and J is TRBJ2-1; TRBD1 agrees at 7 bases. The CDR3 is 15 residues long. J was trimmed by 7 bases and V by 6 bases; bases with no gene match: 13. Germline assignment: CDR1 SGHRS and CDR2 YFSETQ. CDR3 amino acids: CASNIGQVTQNEQFF. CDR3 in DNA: TGCGCCAGCAACATAGGACAGGTCACTCAAAATGAGCAGTTCTTC.

The CDR3: CASGFSGKADTQYF. CDR3 sequence (DNA): TGTGCTAGTGGTTTCAGCGGGAAGGCAGATACGCAGTATTTT. This chain connects TRBV12-5 to TRBJ2-3, with TRBD2 matching over 7 bases. With V trimmed by 3 bases and J by 4 bases, 4 bases remained unmatched. The CDR3 loop spans 14 amino acids. Germline V gives CDR1 LGHNT, CDR2 FRNRAP.

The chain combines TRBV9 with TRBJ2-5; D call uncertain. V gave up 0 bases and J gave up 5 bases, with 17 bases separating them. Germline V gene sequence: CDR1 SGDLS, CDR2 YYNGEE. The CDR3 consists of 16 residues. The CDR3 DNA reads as TGTGCCAGCAGCGTAGGTTCTAGGCCAACCGGGGAGACCCAGTACTTC. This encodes CASSVGSRPTGETQYF. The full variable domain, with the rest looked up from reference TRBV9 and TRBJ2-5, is DSGVTQTPKHLITATGQRVTLRCSPRSGDLSVYWYQQSLDQGLQFLIQYYNGEERAKGNILERFSAQQFPDLHSELNLSSLELGDSALYFCASSVGSRPTGETQYFGPGTRLLVL.

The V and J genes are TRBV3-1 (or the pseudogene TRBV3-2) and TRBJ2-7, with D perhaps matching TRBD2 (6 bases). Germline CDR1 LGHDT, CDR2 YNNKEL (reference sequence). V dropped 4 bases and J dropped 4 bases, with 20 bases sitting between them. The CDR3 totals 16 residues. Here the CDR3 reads CASSPSWGRLDYEQYF. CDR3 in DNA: TGTGCCAGCAGCCCCTCCTGGGGGAGACTAGATTACGAGCAGTACTTC.